The clone carrying this TCR beta chain was recorded once. Its antigen is as yet unknown. The CDR3 length is 15 residues. Germline V gene sequence: CDR1 KGHSH, CDR2 LQKENI. J lost 3 bases, V lost 4 bases, and 6 bases had no gene match. The sample belongs to a study of shared clonotypes between healthy human individuals. Data came from immunoSEQ multiplex PCR; TCRdb stores just in-frame clones and leaves some out. The data hold about 600,000 clones, with 95% to 98% observed a single time. Naive CD8 cells comprised CD45RO-negative, CCR7-positively selected cells, excluding terminally differentiated effector memory CD45RA+ cells. Findings and caveats of the study: The study found about 5% of naive CD4 clonotypes shared across a few donors. Relative to their counterparts shared across all four donors, non-shared clonotypes exhibited diminished generation probabilities.

This chain uses TRBV18 with TRBJ2-5, with TRBD1 matching over 9 bases. The clonotype was recovered from a man aged 25-45 years in good health. Sample: naive CD8+ T cells sorted from blood. CDR3 coding DNA: TGTGCCAGCTCACTTGGACAGGGGCAAAAAGAGACCCAGTACTTC. Translation: CASSLGQGQKETQYF.